This entry lists 19 T cell receptor beta chains sequenced from one sample in a study of T-cell reconstitution after alpha-beta-depleted transplantation in children. For TCRbeta, the library was prepared with unique molecular identifiers. TCRdb re-called the PCR reads with MiXCR, one entry per CDR3 protein. The data contain 100,000 or so distinct CDR3 sequences, 6% to 9% of them seen just once; the ten biggest clones take up approximately 16%. Sequencing was performed on PBMCs, taken before TCRalphabeta/CD19-depleted stem cell transplant. These receptors came from a boy between 2 and 10 years old with acute lymphoblastic leukemia, due to receive a stem cell transplant.

This clonotype showed up many times. The chain links TRBV7-2 to TRBJ2-7; either TRBD1 or TRBD2 may fit D (5 bases each). V shed 0 bases and J shed 4 bases, with 10 bases lying between them. CDR3 size: 14 residues. Germline V gene lookup returns CDR1 SGHTA and CDR2 FQGNSA. The CDR3 DNA reads TGTGCCAGCAGCTTAGCGGCCTGGGGGTACGAGCAGTACTTC. It yields the protein CASSLAAWGYEQYF.

The chain links TRBV11-3 to TRBJ1-5; D unclear. The length of the CDR3 is 13 residues. The V end was cut by 5 bases, the J end by 6 bases, with 11 bases between. CDR1 is SGHNT and CDR2 is YENEEA in the germline V gene. The CDR3: CASSLIRVQPQHF. DNA of the CDR3: TGTGCCAGCAGCCTTATAAGGGTTCAGCCCCAGCATTTT. Looking up the rest from reference TRBV11-3 and TRBJ1-5 gives the full variable domain: EAGVVQSPRYKIIEKKQPVAFWCNPISGHNTLYWYLQNLGQGPELLIRYENEEAVDDSQLPKDRFSAERLKGVDSTLKIQPAELGDSAVYLCASSLIRVQPQHFGDGTRLSIL.

The DNA of the CDR3 is TGCAGTGCTAGGGGCCGTGGGGACACTGAAGCTTTCTTT. This sequence encodes CSARGRGDTEAFF. The chain uses TRBV20-1 and TRBJ1-1; D call uncertain. Looked up from germline, CDR1 is DFQATT and CDR2 is SNEGSKA (reference sequence). V shed 3 bases and J shed 3 bases, with 11 bases lying between them. The CDR3 is made up of 13 amino acids.

This clonotype was detected ten times or more. The chain employs TRBV5-1 and TRBJ2-7; D may match TRBD1 or TRBD2 (6 bases each). V shed 4 bases and J shed 0 bases, with 11 bases lying between them. The V gene's germline CDR1 is SGHRS and CDR2 YFSETQ. The CDR3 covers 14 residues. CDR3 DNA: TGCGCCAGCAGCCCCCCGGGGGCCTCCTACGAGCAGTACTTC. As protein: CASSPPGASYEQYF.

The genes are TRBV3-1 and TRBJ2-7; TRBD1 is a possible D gene (6 bases). CDR1 and CDR2 (germline): LGHDT, YNNKEL (reference sequence). The CDR3 sequence is 15 residues long. Trimming took off 11 bases at V and 4 bases at J, with 24 bases between the two ends. This CDR3 reads CAGQQGNGVLYEQYF. The CDR3 DNA follows: TGTGCCGGACAACAGGGTAACGGGGTCTTATACGAGCAGTACTTC.

This clonotype was observed a few times. The chain uses TRBV7-6 and TRBJ2-1, with D perhaps assigned TRBD1 or TRBD2 (6 bases each). Trimming removed 6 bases from V and 7 bases from J, with 13 bases in between. The CDR3 is 13 amino acids. The germline V gene has CDR1 SGHVS and CDR2 FNYEAQ. CDR3 sequence reads: CASSRGRRNEQFF. The CDR3 DNA is TGTGCCAGCAGTCGGGGGCGTAGGAATGAGCAGTTCTTC.

This clonotype showed up many times. The gene calls are TRBV28 and TRBJ1-6, with TRBD1 as a possible D gene (5 bases). CDR1 is MDHEN, CDR2 SYDVKM, per germline. Trimming stripped 5 bases from V and 9 bases from J, with 14 bases between. The CDR3 consists of 14 residues. This CDR3 reads CASSLTIRGSPLHF. The CDR3 coding sequence is TGTGCCAGCAGTCTCACAATAAGGGGTTCACCCCTCCACTTT.

This chain connects TRBV6-1 to TRBJ2-5; 9 positions agree with TRBD2. Germline V gene sequence: CDR1 MNHNS, CDR2 SASEGT. CDR3 length: 14 residues. V shed 6 bases, J shed 5 bases, and the junction held 7 bases outside the gene matches. Here the CDR3 reads CASRPGLAYETQYF. Written as DNA, the CDR3 is TGTGCCAGCAGGCCGGGACTAGCATACGAGACCCAGTACTTC.

This clonotype occurred many times. The chain combines TRBV5-6 with TRBJ2-3, with D perhaps matching TRBD2 (7 bases). The V end lost 1 base, the J end lost 5 bases, and 14 bases lay between the germline ends. The CDR3 extends over 15 amino acids. Germline V CDR1 and CDR2: SGHDT, YYEEEE. CDR3 coding DNA: TGTGCCAGCAGCTTGTACGGGGGGCTGGGAGATACGCAGTATTTT. Translating it yields CASSLYGGLGDTQYF.

By share, this clonotype counts as medium-sized. The chain employs TRBV7-9 and TRBJ1-1; D unclear. Deletions cut 5 bases from V and 4 bases from J, with 14 bases between. CDR1 and CDR2 (germline): SEHNR, FQNEAQ (reference sequence). The CDR3 consists of 14 residues. Here the CDR3 reads CASSHGPGITEAFF. DNA of the CDR3: TGTGCCAGCAGCCATGGTCCGGGGATCACTGAAGCTTTCTTT. The full variable domain, rest sourced from reference TRBV7-9 and TRBJ1-1, is DTGVSQNPRHKITKRGQNVTFRCDPISEHNRLYWYRQTLGQGPEFLTYFQNEAQLEKSRLLSDRFSAERPKGSFSTLEIQRTEQGDSAMYLCASSHGPGITEAFFGQGTRLTVV.

Regarding this clonotype: Being one base from a much bigger clone, this may be a read error. The V gene is TRBV28, the J gene TRBJ2-5; maybe TRBD1 (6 bases). CDR1 MDHEN and CDR2 SYDVKM come from the germline V gene. The CDR3 sequence is 13 residues long. The CDR3 DNA sequence: TGTGCCGGCAGTTTGGTGTTTGTAGGGGGCCAGTACTTC. This encodes CAGSLVFVGGQYF.

The sample holds a few counts of this clonotype. This rearrangement joins TRBV7-9 to TRBJ1-1, with a tentative D call TRBD1 (5 bases). Trimming left V 5 bases short and J 0 bases short, with 16 bases between. Looked up from germline, CDR1 is SEHNR and CDR2 is FQNEAQ (reference sequence). CDR3 length: 16 residues. The chain's CDR3 is CASSRYPGHLNTEAFF. CDR3 coding DNA: TGTGCCAGCAGCCGATACCCAGGACACCTGAACACTGAAGCTTTCTTT.

In this sample, this clonotype turned up many times. The chain joins TRBV20-1 to TRBJ2-3; 9 nucleotides align to TRBD2. This CDR3 spans 15 amino acids. With 2 bases clipped from V and 2 bases from J, the junction kept 5 bases outside the gene matches. Per germline, CDR1 DFQATT and CDR2 SNEGSKA (reference sequence). The CDR3 nucleotides are TGCAGTGCTAGACCTATAGCGGGGGTCACAGATACGCAGTATTTT. The encoded protein is CSARPIAGVTDTQYF.

This clonotype was detected many times. The chain carries TRBV3-1 and TRBJ2-7; D perhaps matches TRBD1 (5 bases). The CDR3 is 14 amino acids. Germline lookup yields CDR1 LGHDT and CDR2 YNNKEL (reference sequence). V dropped 0 bases and J dropped 7 bases, with 13 bases sitting between them. The CDR3 DNA follows: TGTGCCAGCAGCCAAGATCCCAGGGTGAGGGAGCAGTACTTC. This sequence encodes CASSQDPRVREQYF.

A remark on this clonotype: The junction does not match germline at one end; this may be a read error. The chain couples TRBV20-1 to TRBJ2-1; TRBD2 matches at 15 bases. Germline CDR1 is DFQATT and CDR2 is SNEGSKA (reference sequence). This CDR3 contains 16 residues. CDR3 sequence (DNA): TGCTGTGCTTCAGGGACCGGGACTAGCGGGGGGAATGAGCAGTCCTTC. Translated: CCASGTGTSGGNEQSF.

The chain is built from TRBV7-9 and TRBJ1-2, with D possibly being TRBD1 (6 bases). The ends were cut back, 5 bases at V and 0 bases at J, with 19 bases in the middle. Germline V gives CDR1 SEHNR, CDR2 FQNEAQ (reference sequence). This CDR3 has 17 amino acids. Here the CDR3 reads CASSPMGGRATNYGYTF. CDR3 coding DNA: TGTGCCAGCAGCCCAATGGGGGGCAGGGCTACTAACTATGGCTACACCTTC. The full variable domain, its missing parts supplied by reference TRBV7-9 and TRBJ1-2, is DTGVSQNPRHKITKRGQNVTFRCDPISEHNRLYWYRQTLGQGPEFLTYFQNEAQLEKSRLLSDRFSAERPKGSFSTLEIQRTEQGDSAMYLCASSPMGGRATNYGYTFGSGTRLTVV.

This clonotype has a handful of counts. The V and J genes are TRBV15 and TRBJ2-1; 9 bases are shared with TRBD1. Germline CDR1 is LNHNV and CDR2 is YYDKDF (reference sequence). V trimming: 7 bases; J trimming: 1 base; junction bases outside the gene matches: 5. The CDR3 runs to 15 residues. CDR3 region: CATNRDRESYNEQFF. The CDR3 coding sequence is TGTGCCACCAACCGGGACAGGGAGTCCTACAATGAGCAGTTCTTC.

This clonotype was seen ten or more times. The J gene is TRBJ2-3, the V gene TRBV12-3 or TRBV12-4, with 8 nucleotides matching TRBD2. The CDR3 runs to 15 residues. J gave up 6 bases and V 1 base, and 6 bases lay outside the gene matches. The CDR3 DNA reads TGTGCCAGCAGTTTAGTATCTGCGGGGGGTGATACGCAGTATTTT. Its protein product is CASSLVSAGGDTQYF.

Points on this clonotype: A much larger clone sits a single nucleotide away, making a read error possible. The conserved phenylalanine or tryptophan normally closing the CDR3 is absent here, so this likely arose from a read error. Because the CDR3's place on the DNA is in doubt, the DNA is left out and the CDR3 is given as listed by TCRdb. The chain links TRBV3-1 to TRBJ2-1; the DNA was not used to check the table's D call, TRBD2. The length of the CDR3 is 13 amino acids, counting both ends. Germline-derived CDR1 and CDR2 are LGHDT and YNNKEL (reference sequence). CDR3 region: CASSHAGGLGVLC.